This is a list of T cell receptor beta chains from one sample in a study of shared clonotypes between healthy human individuals. Profiling relied on immunoSEQ multiplex PCR, and the TCRdb table lists in-frame clones only, not all of them. Of under 1,100,000 clones listed, around 74% are singletons. Sequenced sample: memory CD4+ T cells sorted from blood. The origin of the receptors is a man between 18 and 29 years old in good health. CDR3s include the opening cysteine and the closing phenylalanine or tryptophan. The D gene is left open where the match is weak. The listing skips clone size in some rows; elsewhere it reads once, few, many or a size class.

>few|TRBD2|TRBV6-1|TRBJ2-5
CASSVRGGEETQYF
TGTGCCAGCAGCGTCCGCGGGGGGGAAGAGACCCAGTACTTC
>.|.|TRBV28|TRBJ2-7
CASSSTDRDYEQYF
TGTGCCAGCAGTTCAACGGACAGAGACTACGAGCAGTACTTC
>many|.|TRBV4-3|TRBJ1-2
CASSQSARLGTKAYTNYGYTF
TGCGCCAGCAGCCAATCAGCAAGGTTGGGGACGAAGGCCTACACTAACTATGGCTACACCTTC
>.|TRBD1|TRBV6-6|TRBJ2-7
CASSYSRQGAYEQYF
TGTGCCAGCAGTTACTCTAGGCAGGGGGCCTACGAGCAGTACTTC
>few|.|TRBV27|TRBJ1-6
CASSPPRTHANSPLHF
TGTGCCAGCAGTCCACCCCGGACACATGCAAATTCACCCCTCCACTTT
>.|.|TRBV4-2|TRBJ1-1
CASSQVRGPMNTEAFF
TGTGCCAGCAGCCAAGTCAGGGGTCCCATGAACACTGAAGCTTTCTTT
>.|.|TRBV20-1|TRBJ2-1
CSARKSWEQFF
TGCAGTGCTAGAAAATCCTGGGAGCAGTTCTTC
>.|.|TRBV28|TRBJ1-1
CASRTGARGDTEAFF
TGTGCCAGCAGAACCGGGGCCAGAGGGGACACTGAAGCTTTCTTT
>.|TRBD1|TRBV5-1|TRBJ2-3
CASSSTGGTDTQYF
TGCGCCAGCAGCTCGACAGGGGGTACCGATACGCAGTATTTT
>.|TRBD2|TRBV9|TRBJ2-3
CASSVGGLDGMSQYF
TGTGCCAGCAGCGTAGGGGGACTAGACGGTATGTCGCAGTATTTT
>.|TRBD1|TRBV6-6|TRBJ2-7
CASSYGQGANEQYF
TGTGCCAGCAGTTACGGACAGGGGGCCAACGAGCAGTACTTC
>.|.|TRBV5-1|TRBJ2-5
CASSLGQGFSDETQYF
TGCGCCAGCAGCTTAGGGCAGGGGTTTTCTGATGAGACCCAGTACTTC
>.|.|TRBV7-2|TRBJ1-5
CASSLARGSQPQHF
TGTGCCAGCAGCTTAGCCCGGGGAAGTCAGCCCCAGCATTTT
>few|.|TRBV7-2|TRBJ2-1
CASSLDPLYNEQFF
TGTGCCAGCAGCTTAGACCCCTTATACAATGAGCAGTTCTTC
>.|TRBD1|TRBV23-1|TRBJ2-7
CASSQSKAGQGGYEQYF
TGCGCCAGCAGTCAATCGAAGGCGGGACAGGGGGGCTACGAGCAGTACTTC
>.|TRBD2|TRBV7-2|TRBJ2-4
CASSPTSGKNIQYF
TGTGCCAGCAGCCCCACTAGCGGGAAAAACATTCAGTACTTC
>.|.|TRBV5-1|TRBJ2-2
CASSLRQGAPGELFF
TGCGCCAGCAGCTTGCGGCAGGGCGCTCCCGGGGAGCTGTTTTTT
>.|.|TRBV29-1|TRBJ1-1
CSVLFLRTVNTEAFF
TGCAGCGTTCTATTTCTCCGGACGGTGAACACTGAAGCTTTCTTT
>.|TRBD1|TRBV10-3|TRBJ1-3
CAISDRGQGHSGNTIYF
TGTGCCATCAGTGACCGGGGACAGGGCCACTCTGGAAACACCATATATTTT
>.|TRBD1|TRBV5-4|TRBJ1-2
CASSAGQGSLYGYTF
TGTGCCAGCAGCGCGGGACAGGGGAGTCTCTATGGCTACACCTTC
>.|TRBD2|TRBV5-1|TRBJ2-3
CASSRGDLGDTQYF
TGCGCCAGCAGCCGGGGGGACCTTGGGGATACGCAGTATTTT
>.|TRBD2|TRBV4-3|TRBJ2-3
CASSPRPLAGGGSTDTQYF
TGCGCCAGCAGCCCTAGACCCCTAGCGGGAGGGGGGAGCACAGATACGCAGTATTTT
>.|TRBD1|TRBV5-1|TRBJ2-1
CASSLEAGGRHEQFF
TGCGCCAGCAGCTTGGAGGCAGGGGGCAGGCATGAGCAGTTCTTC
>.|TRBD2|TRBV5-4|TRBJ2-3
CASSLDSSGRATDTQYF
TGTGCCAGCAGCTTGGATTCTAGCGGGAGGGCCACAGATACGCAGTATTTT
>.|.|TRBV11-2|TRBJ2-1
CASSFSNSNSPYNEQFF
TGTGCCAGCAGCTTTTCCAACAGTAACTCGCCCTACAATGAGCAGTTCTTC
>few|TRBD2|TRBV28|TRBJ2-7
CASSLRRASGGKPYEQYF
TGTGCCAGCAGTTTGAGGCGGGCTAGCGGGGGGAAGCCCTACGAGCAGTACTTC
>few|.|TRBV6-5|TRBJ1-5
CASGSQPQHF
TGTGCCAGCGGAAGCCAGCCCCAGCATTTT
>.|TRBD1|TRBV6-4|TRBJ2-7
CASIKRDRGGYEQYF
TGTGCCAGCATAAAGAGGGACAGGGGAGGATATGAGCAGTACTTC
>.|.|TRBV28|TRBJ1-2
CASNLDRVGGYTF
TGTGCCAGCAATCTCGATAGGGTTGGCGGCTACACCTTC
>.|TRBD1|TRBV28|TRBJ2-6
CASSPTGAGANVLTF
TGTGCCAGCAGTCCAACAGGGGCTGGGGCCAACGTCCTGACTTTC
>.|.|TRBV6-5|TRBJ2-7
CASSRTGGLYEQYF
TGTGCCAGCAGTCGAACCGGGGGCCTCTACGAGCAGTACTTC
>few|TRBD2|TRBV4-3|TRBJ2-1
CASSTRLAGALNEQFF
TGCGCCAGCAGCACCCGACTAGCTGGGGCCCTCAATGAGCAGTTCTTC
>.|.|TRBV28|TRBJ2-3
CASSPYGELRTDTQYF
TGTGCCAGCAGCCCTTATGGGGAACTACGCACAGATACGCAGTATTTT
>.|TRBD1|TRBV20-1|TRBJ1-2
CSAVDAGRGTF
TGCAGTGCTGTTGACGCCGGCAGGGGGACCTTC
>few|TRBD1|TRBV18|TRBJ2-7
CASQAGTGLREQYF
TGTGCCAGCCAAGCCGGGACAGGGCTTCGCGAGCAGTACTTC
>.|.|TRBV5-1|TRBJ1-3
CASSFNSGNTIYF
TGCGCCAGCAGCTTTAACTCTGGAAACACCATATATTTT
>.|TRBD2|TRBV6-1|TRBJ2-1
CASRLTSGGYNEQFF
TGTGCCAGCCGATTAACTAGCGGGGGATACAATGAGCAGTTCTTC